This T cell receptor (beta chain) was sequenced for a study of human T cells and chemical hapten exposure. Study context: TCR yield per sample varied, mainly due to pooled library volumes. Findings and caveats of the study: DPC sensitization left the count of TCRs above 1 in 1000 unchanged.

Individual cDNA molecules received unique molecular identifiers in the library. TCRdb used MiXCR to reprocess the RACE reads, holding one entry per CDR3 protein. The data show some 62,000 distinct CDR3 sequences, with approximately 11% seen just once and roughly 2.1% held by the top ten. This CDR3 region has 16 residues. V lost 3 bases and J 3 bases, leaving 14 bases between the germline ends. Germline CDR1 KGHDR, CDR2 SFDVKD. This clonotype came up a few times. Its antigen is unknown. Time point of the sample: patch test 3, about 24 weeks after DPC sensitization. Treatment indicated: therapeutic diphenylcyclopropenone sensitization with weekly scalp DPC. The total RNA was obtained from whole blood that was not fractionated.

This sequence originates from a woman aged 30 to 39 with alopecia areata. Some clones in this sample may be carry-over from other donors' samples. The chain joins TRBV24-1 to TRBJ2-1, with a tentative D call TRBD2 (5 bases). Sequencing was performed on whole blood, taken in connection with sensitization to the hapten diphenylcyclopropenone (DPC). The CDR3 loop is CATSDPGLGLYNEQFF. CDR3 bases: TGTGCCACCAGTGATCCCGGACTCGGTCTCTACAATGAGCAGTTCTTC.